This T cell receptor beta chain was documented in a study of cytomegalovirus exposure and HLA in healthy donors. Across the whole study: Most donors, roughly 77% of over 300 genotyped, fell in the Caucasian-associated ancestry cluster.

Study-wide results and caveats: Beyond CMV serostatus, there was no information to go on about immune exposure. For most subjects, TCR beta sequences were reported to predict HLA-A and HLA-B alleles with accuracy. As confirmed in vitro, a few CMV-associated chains were specific for CMV antigens.

Trimming cost V 7 bases and J 6 bases; bases outside gene matches: 12. The germline V gene has CDR1 MNHNY and CDR2 SVGAGI (reference sequence). The CDR3 length is 16 residues. The PCR contained 60 Vbeta and 13 Jbeta primers. Clones were read by immunoSEQ multiplex PCR, and TCRdb kept only the in-frame ones, dropping some. The table records some 30,000 clones, around 40% of them present only once. This clone was recorded a few times. The antigen is not known. Source material: PBMCs. The clonotype comes from a woman between 45 and 60 years old in good health and CMV-seronegative. The rearrangement uses TRBV6-6 and TRBJ2-2; 9 bases match TRBD2. The CDR3 region is CASMTVGRGGPGELFF. The CDR3, as DNA: TGTGCCAGCATGACCGTTGGGCGGGGGGGCCCCGGGGAGCTGTTTTTT.